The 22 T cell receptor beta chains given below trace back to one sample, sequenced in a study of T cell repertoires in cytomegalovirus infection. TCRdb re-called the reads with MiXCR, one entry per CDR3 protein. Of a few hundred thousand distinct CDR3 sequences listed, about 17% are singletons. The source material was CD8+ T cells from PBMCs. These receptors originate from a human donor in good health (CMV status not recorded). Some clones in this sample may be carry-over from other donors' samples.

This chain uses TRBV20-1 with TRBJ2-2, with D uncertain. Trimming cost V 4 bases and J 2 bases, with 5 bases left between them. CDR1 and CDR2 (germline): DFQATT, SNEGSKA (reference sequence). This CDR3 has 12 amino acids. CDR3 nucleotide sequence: TGCAGTGCTATCCTTAACACCGGGGAGCTGTTTTTT. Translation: CSAILNTGELFF.

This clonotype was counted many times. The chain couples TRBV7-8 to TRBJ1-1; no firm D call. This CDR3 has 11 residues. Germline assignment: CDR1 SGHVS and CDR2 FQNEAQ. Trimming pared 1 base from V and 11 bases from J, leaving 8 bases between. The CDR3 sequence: CASSLGLGAFF. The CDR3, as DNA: TGTGCCAGCAGCTTAGGCCTCGGGGCTTTCTTT.

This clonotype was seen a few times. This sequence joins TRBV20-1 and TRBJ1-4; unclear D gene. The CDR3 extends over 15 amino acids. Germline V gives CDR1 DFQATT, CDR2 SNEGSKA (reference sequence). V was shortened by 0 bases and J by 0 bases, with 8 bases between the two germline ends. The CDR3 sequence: CSARDRDATNEKLFF. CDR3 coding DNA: TGCAGTGCTAGAGATAGAGACGCAACTAATGAAAAACTGTTTTTT.

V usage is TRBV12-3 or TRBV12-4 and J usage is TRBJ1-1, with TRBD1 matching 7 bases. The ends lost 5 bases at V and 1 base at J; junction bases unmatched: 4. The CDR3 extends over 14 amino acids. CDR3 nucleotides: TGTGCCAGCAGTGAGGGACAGACGAACACTGAAGCTTTCTTT. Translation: CASSEGQTNTEAFF.

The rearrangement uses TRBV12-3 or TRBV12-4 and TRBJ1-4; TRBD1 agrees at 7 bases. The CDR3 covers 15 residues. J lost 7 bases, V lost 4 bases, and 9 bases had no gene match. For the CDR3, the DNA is TGTGCCAGCAGTTCCTCACCAGGGGGGGGTGAAAAACTGTTTTTT. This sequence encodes CASSSSPGGGEKLFF.

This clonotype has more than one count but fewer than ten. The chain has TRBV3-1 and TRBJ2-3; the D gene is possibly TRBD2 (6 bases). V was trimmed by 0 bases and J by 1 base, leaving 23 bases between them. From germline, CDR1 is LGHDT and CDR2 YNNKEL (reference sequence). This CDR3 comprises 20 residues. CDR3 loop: CASSQEGSAVGGLGTDTQYF. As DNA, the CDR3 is TGTGCCAGCAGCCAAGAGGGTTCCGCGGTTGGGGGGTTGGGCACAGATACGCAGTATTTT.

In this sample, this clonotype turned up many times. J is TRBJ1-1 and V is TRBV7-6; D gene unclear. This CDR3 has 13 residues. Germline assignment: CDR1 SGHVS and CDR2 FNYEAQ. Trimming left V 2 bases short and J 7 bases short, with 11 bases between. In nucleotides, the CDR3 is TGTGCCAGCAGCTTACTGTCGTTAGGTGAAGCTTTCTTT. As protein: CASSLLSLGEAFF.

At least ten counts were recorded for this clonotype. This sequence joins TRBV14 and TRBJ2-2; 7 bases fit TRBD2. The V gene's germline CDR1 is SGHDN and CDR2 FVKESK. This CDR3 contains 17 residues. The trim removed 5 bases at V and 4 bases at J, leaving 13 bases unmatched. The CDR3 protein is CASSEKDAGRITGELFF. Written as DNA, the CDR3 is TGTGCCAGCAGCGAAAAAGACGCCGGGAGGATCACCGGGGAGCTGTTTTTT.

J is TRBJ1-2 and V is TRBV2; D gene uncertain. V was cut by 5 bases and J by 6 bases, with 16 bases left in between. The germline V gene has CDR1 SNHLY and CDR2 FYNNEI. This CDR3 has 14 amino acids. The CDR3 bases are TGTGCCAGCAGTTTCTCCCAACCCGGTGATGGCTACACCTTC. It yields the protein CASSFSQPGDGYTF.

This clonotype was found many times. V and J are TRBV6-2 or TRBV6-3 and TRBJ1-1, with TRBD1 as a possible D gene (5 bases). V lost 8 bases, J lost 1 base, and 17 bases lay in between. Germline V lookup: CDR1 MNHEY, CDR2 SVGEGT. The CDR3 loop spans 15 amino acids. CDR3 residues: CASPNPGSKNTEAFF. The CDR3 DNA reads TGTGCCAGCCCAAATCCAGGGTCTAAGAACACTGAAGCTTTCTTT.

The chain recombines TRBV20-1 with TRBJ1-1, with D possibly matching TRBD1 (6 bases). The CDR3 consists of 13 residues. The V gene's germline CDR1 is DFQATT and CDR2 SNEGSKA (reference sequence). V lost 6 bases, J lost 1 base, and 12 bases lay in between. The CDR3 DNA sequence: TGCAGTGCAGTCAAGGGGGAGAACACTGAAGCTTTCTTT. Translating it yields CSAVKGENTEAFF.

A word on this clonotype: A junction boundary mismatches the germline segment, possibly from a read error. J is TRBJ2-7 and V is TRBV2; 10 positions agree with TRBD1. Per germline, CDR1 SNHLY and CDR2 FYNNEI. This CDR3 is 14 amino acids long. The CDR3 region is CVSNPGQGTYEQYF. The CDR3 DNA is TGTGTCAGCAACCCGGGACAGGGGACCTACGAGCAGTACTTC.

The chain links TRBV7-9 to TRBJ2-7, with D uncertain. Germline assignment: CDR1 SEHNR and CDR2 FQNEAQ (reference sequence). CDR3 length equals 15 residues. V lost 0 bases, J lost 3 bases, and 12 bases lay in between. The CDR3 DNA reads TGTGCCAGCAGCTTAGCTCCCTCGACGGGCTACGAGCAGTACTTC. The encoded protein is CASSLAPSTGYEQYF.

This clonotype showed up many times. CDR3 bases: TGTGCCAGCAGCTTACAGAGATTAAACTACGAGCAGTACTTC. Translating it yields CASSLQRLNYEQYF. This chain joins TRBV7-9 and TRBJ2-7, with unresolved D. Per germline, CDR1 SEHNR and CDR2 FQNEAQ (reference sequence). This CDR3 is 14 amino acids long. V lost 2 bases, J lost 3 bases, and 11 bases lay in between.

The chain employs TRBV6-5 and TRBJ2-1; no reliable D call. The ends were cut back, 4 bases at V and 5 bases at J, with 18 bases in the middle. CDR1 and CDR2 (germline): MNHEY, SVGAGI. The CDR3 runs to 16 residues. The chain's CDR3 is CASSFRTGPPHNEQFF. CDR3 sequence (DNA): TGTGCCAGCAGTTTCCGTACGGGCCCCCCACACAATGAGCAGTTCTTC.

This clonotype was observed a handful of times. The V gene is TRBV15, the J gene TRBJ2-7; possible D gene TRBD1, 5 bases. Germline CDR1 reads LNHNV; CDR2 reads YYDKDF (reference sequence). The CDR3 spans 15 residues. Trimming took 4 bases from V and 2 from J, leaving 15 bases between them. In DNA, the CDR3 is TGTGCCACCAGCACCGACGTTGACAGTCCCTACGAGCAGTACTTC. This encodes CATSTDVDSPYEQYF. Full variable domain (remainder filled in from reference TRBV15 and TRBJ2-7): DAMVIQNPRYQVTQFGKPVTLSCSQTLNHNVMYWYQQKSSQAPKLLFHYYDKDFNNEADTPDNFQSRRPNTSFCFLDIRSPGLGDTAMYLCATSTDVDSPYEQYFGPGTRLTVT.

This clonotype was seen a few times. The CDR3 region has the DNA TGTGCCAGCAGCCAAGAATGGGACAGGAGGAACTACACCTTC. Translation gives CASSQEWDRRNYTF. This chain uses TRBV14 with TRBJ1-2, with 8 bases identical to TRBD1. Germline loops: CDR1 SGHDN, CDR2 FVKESK. This CDR3 is built from 14 residues. Trimming at V came to 0 bases and at J to 10 bases, leaving 7 bases not matched to a gene. Full variable domain (rest looked up from reference TRBV14 and TRBJ1-2): EAGVTQFPSHSVIEKGQTVTLRCDPISGHDNLYWYRRVMGKEIKFLLHFVKESKQDESGMPNNRFLAERTGGTYSTLKVQPAELEDSGVYFCASSQEWDRRNYTFGSGTRLTVV.

The CDR3 spells CSVDGGVYNEQFF. The CDR3 nucleotides are TGCAGCGTTGACGGGGGAGTCTACAATGAGCAGTTCTTC. V is TRBV29-1 and J is TRBJ2-1, with D possibly being TRBD2 (6 bases). The CDR3 totals 13 residues. Trimming removed 3 bases at V and 3 bases at J, with 9 bases between. Germline V lookup: CDR1 SQVTM, CDR2 ANQGSEA.

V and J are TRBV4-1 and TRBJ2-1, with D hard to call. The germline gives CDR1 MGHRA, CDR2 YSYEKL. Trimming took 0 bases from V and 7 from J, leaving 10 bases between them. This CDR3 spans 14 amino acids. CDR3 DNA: TGCGCCAGCAGCCAAGATTTCGGCGGAAATGAGCAGTTCTTC. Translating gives CASSQDFGGNEQFF.

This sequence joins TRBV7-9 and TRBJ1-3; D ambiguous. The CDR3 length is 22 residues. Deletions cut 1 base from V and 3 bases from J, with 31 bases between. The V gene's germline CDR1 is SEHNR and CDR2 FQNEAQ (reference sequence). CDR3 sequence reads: CASSLGALERNQRRVYGNTIYF. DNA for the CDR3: TGTGCCAGCAGCTTAGGGGCCCTCGAAAGGAACCAGAGGCGCGTTTATGGAAACACCATATATTTT. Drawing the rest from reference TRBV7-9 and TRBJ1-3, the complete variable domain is DTGVSQNPRHKITKRGQNVTFRCDPISEHNRLYWYRQTLGQGPEFLTYFQNEAQLEKSRLLSDRFSAERPKGSFSTLEIQRTEQGDSAMYLCASSLGALERNQRRVYGNTIYFGEGSWLTVV.

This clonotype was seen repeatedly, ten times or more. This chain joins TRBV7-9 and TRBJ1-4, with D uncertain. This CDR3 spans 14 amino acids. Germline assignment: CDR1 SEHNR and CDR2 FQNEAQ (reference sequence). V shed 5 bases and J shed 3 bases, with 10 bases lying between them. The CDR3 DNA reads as TGTGCCAGCAGCCCACCGTACTCTAATGAAAAACTGTTTTTT. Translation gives CASSPPYSNEKLFF.

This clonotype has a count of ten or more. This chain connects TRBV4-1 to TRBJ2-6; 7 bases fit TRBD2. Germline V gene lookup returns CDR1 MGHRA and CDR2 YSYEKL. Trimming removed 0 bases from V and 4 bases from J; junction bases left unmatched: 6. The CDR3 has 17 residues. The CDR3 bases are TGCGCCAGCAGCCAAGATCGACGGGGGGTCGGGGCCAACGTCCTGACTTTC. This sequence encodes CASSQDRRGVGANVLTF.